This is a list of T cell receptor beta chains from one sample in a study of blood T cell repertoires in COVID-19. Only in-frame clones appear in the TCRdb table, and some are missing; sequencing was by immunoSEQ multiplex PCR. The table has 55,000 to 85,000 clones, more than 75% seen once. The specimen was peripheral blood. The receptor set was obtained from a woman younger than 30 with acute or convalescent COVID-19. The CDR3 runs from the conserved cysteine through the conserved F or W. D genes are given only for firm matches. The listing skips clone size in some rows; elsewhere it reads once, few, many or a size class.

cdr3_nt cdr3_aa v_call clone_size j_call d_call
TGTGCCAGCTCACCACCTATTAGTGTGCACGAGAACACTGAAGCTTTCTTT CASSPPISVHENTEAFF TRBV18 NA TRBJ1-1 NA
TGCAGTGCTAGAAAGGGGGCCGACCTCCACTTT CSARKGADLHF TRBV20-1 once TRBJ1-6 TRBD1
TGTGCCAGCAGCGTCACTAGCGATTTTTACAATGAGCAGTTCTTC CASSVTSDFYNEQFF TRBV9 NA TRBJ2-1 TRBD2
TGTGCCAGCTTTGAGCCCCGGGGGGGTAATGAAAAACTGTTTTTT CASFEPRGGNEKLFF TRBV6-5 once TRBJ1-4 NA
TGTGCCAGCAGTTTAACAGGGGGTCCAACCTACGAGCAGTACTTC CASSLTGGPTYEQYF TRBV28 once TRBJ2-7 TRBD1
TGTGCCACCAGCACCTTGGGGACTAGCCCTCACAATGAGCAGTTCTTC CATSTLGTSPHNEQFF TRBV15 NA TRBJ2-1 TRBD2
TGTGCCAGCAGTGCACAGTACTCTGGAAACACCATATATTTT CASSAQYSGNTIYF TRBV2 NA TRBJ1-3 NA
TGTGCCAGTAGTATAGTCTCAGGGAACACTGAAGCTTTCTTT CASSIVSGNTEAFF TRBV19 NA TRBJ1-1 NA
TGTGCCTGGAGTGGCGGTGGTGAGCAGTTCTTC CAWSGGGEQFF TRBV30 NA TRBJ2-1 NA
TGTGCCAGTAGAAGCGGAGGGTCTGTGTATTGGCCCCAGCATTTT CASRSGGSVYWPQHF TRBV19 NA TRBJ1-5 NA
TGTGCCAGCCTAGCGGAGCGAACGCAGTATTTT CASLAERTQYF TRBV2 NA TRBJ2-3 TRBD2
TGCGCCAGCAGCTTGACAACAGGGGGTCAAGAGACCCAGTACTTC CASSLTTGGQETQYF TRBV5-1 NA TRBJ2-5 TRBD1
TGTGCCAGCAGCCGAACCGGGGACAGAGTCCAAGAGACCCAGTACTTC CASSRTGDRVQETQYF TRBV3-1/TRBV3-2 NA TRBJ2-5 TRBD1
TGTGCCAGCTCACCAAACTTCAATGAGCAGTTCTTC CASSPNFNEQFF TRBV18 NA TRBJ2-1 NA
TGTGCCAGTAGTATGGAGGGACAGGGGGCGATTCGAGCTTTCTTT CASSMEGQGAIRAFF TRBV19 NA TRBJ1-1 TRBD1
TGTGCCAGCTCACCGGGCGGGAGCTCCTATAATTCACCCCTCCACTTT CASSPGGSSYNSPLHF TRBV18 NA TRBJ1-6 NA
TGTGCCAGCAGCTTGATTGCGGGGGGGTCTCCCTACGAGCAGTACTTC CASSLIAGGSPYEQYF TRBV7-2 NA TRBJ2-7 TRBD2
TGTGCCAGCAGCCCCCCCGGGACTACCTGGGAGGGAACAGATACGCAGTATTTT CASSPPGTTWEGTDTQYF TRBV11-2 NA TRBJ2-3 TRBD2
TGTGCCAGCGTAGGAGGACAGCACACTGAAGCTTTCTTT CASVGGQHTEAFF TRBV6-5 few TRBJ1-1 NA
TGTGCCAGCAGCGTAGGGGACAGTCCACCTGAAGCTTTCTTT CASSVGDSPPEAFF TRBV9 NA TRBJ1-1 TRBD1
TGTGCCAGCAGCCATCGGACTAGCGGGGGTCCCTACGAGCAGTACTTC CASSHRTSGGPYEQYF TRBV4-2 NA TRBJ2-7 TRBD2
TGTGCCAGTAGTAGGACAGGGGGCTCCTACAATGAGCAGTTCTTC CASSRTGGSYNEQFF TRBV19 few TRBJ2-1 TRBD1
TGCGCCAGCAGGGGCCTACCGGGACAGGGAGACTACGAGCAGTACTTC CASRGLPGQGDYEQYF TRBV10-2 NA TRBJ2-7 TRBD1
TGTGCCAGCAGCTTGGTAGTGAACACCGGGGAGCTGTTTTTT CASSLVVNTGELFF TRBV5-6 once TRBJ2-2 NA
TGTGCCAGCAGCTCGATTGCGGGCTACGAGCAGTACTTC CASSSIAGYEQYF TRBV7-8 NA TRBJ2-7 NA
TGCAGTGCTAGGGGGGACAATGAAGCTTTCTTT CSARGDNEAFF TRBV20-1 NA TRBJ1-1 NA
TGCGCCAGCAGCAAAAGCGGGAGGCGGGAGACCCAGTACTTC CASSKSGRRETQYF TRBV10-1 NA TRBJ2-5 TRBD2
TGTGCCAGCAGCCCGACAGGGAACTATGGCTACACCTTC CASSPTGNYGYTF TRBV2 NA TRBJ1-2 TRBD1
TGTGCCAGCAGTGTATCAGCGGGGCAGTACAATGAGCAGTTCTTC CASSVSAGQYNEQFF TRBV2 NA TRBJ2-1 TRBD2